The rows below give T cell receptor beta chains drawn from one sample of a study of patients and donors after allogeneic stem cell transplantation. One entry per CDR3 protein results from TCRdb running MiXCR on the RT-PCR reads. The table includes 900,000 to 1,000,000 distinct CDR3 sequences, roughly 18% detected once. Sequences were obtained from blood, either unsorted or a sorted T cell fraction (not recorded which). These receptors were collected from a human donor who was either an allogeneic HSCT recipient or a stem cell or donor lymphocyte infusion donor (not recorded which). It is not recorded whose cells these are; they may come from a transplant donor. The CDR3 runs from the conserved cysteine through the conserved F or W. A D gene is named only where the DNA matches it firmly. Clone size is not always given. Where it is, it says once, few, many or a class for expanded clones.

CDR3 protein	CDR3 DNA	clone size	D gene	V gene	J gene
CASSPTSRHTDTQYF	TGTGCCAGCAGTCCGACTAGCAGACACACAGATACGCAGTATTTT	.	TRBD2	TRBV27	TRBJ2-3
CSAAYRGQFF	TGCAGTGCTGCCTACCGAGGGCAGTTCTTC	many	.	TRBV20-1	TRBJ2-1
CASTIQGGTEAFF	TGTGCCAGCACTATACAGGGGGGCACTGAAGCTTTCTTT	.	TRBD1	TRBV12-3/TRBV12-4	TRBJ1-1
CASSIPSNTEAFF	TGTGCCAGTAGTATCCCCTCGAACACTGAAGCTTTCTTT	few	.	TRBV19	TRBJ1-1
CASSAFVGRGTEAFF	TGTGCCAGCAGCGCCTTTGTGGGCCGGGGGACTGAAGCTTTCTTT	few	.	TRBV9	TRBJ1-1
CASSYPDCGRSNTGELFF	TGTGCCAGCAGTTACCCGGATTGTGGACGGTCGAACACCGGGGAGCTGTTTTTT	.	.	TRBV6-2/TRBV6-3	TRBJ2-2
CASSGRGTVTGELFF	TGTGCCAGCAGCGGCCGGGGGACGGTCACCGGGGAGCTGTTTTTT	few	.	TRBV9	TRBJ2-2
CAWSVRTNYGYTF	TGTGCCTGGAGTGTACGGACCAACTATGGCTACACCTTC	few	.	TRBV30	TRBJ1-2
CASSQHTGTESYEQYF	TGCGCCAGCAGCCAACATACCGGGACAGAGTCCTACGAGCAGTACTTC	few	TRBD1	TRBV4-1	TRBJ2-7
CSVEGVIGFYNEQFF	TGCAGCGTTGAAGGGGTTATAGGGTTCTACAATGAGCAGTTCTTC	.	.	TRBV29-1	TRBJ2-1
CASSIDRRGKSYEQYF	TGTGCCAGTAGCATCGACCGAAGGGGGAAGTCCTACGAGCAGTACTTC	few	.	TRBV19	TRBJ2-7
CASRRGAGTSVYFGELFF	TGTGCCAGCAGGAGGGGAGCCGGGACTAGCGTTTATTTCGGGGAGCTGTTTTTT	.	TRBD2	TRBV6-1	TRBJ2-2
CATSDLGQGAEETQYF	TGTGCCACCAGTGATTTGGGACAGGGGGCCGAAGAGACCCAGTACTTC	.	TRBD1	TRBV24-1	TRBJ2-5
CASKFTGELFF	TGTGCCAGCAAGTTTACCGGGGAGCTGTTTTTT	.	.	TRBV2	TRBJ2-2
CASSWDSDSNQPQHF	TGTGCCAGCAGCTGGGACAGCGATAGCAATCAGCCCCAGCATTTT	.	TRBD1	TRBV27	TRBJ1-5
CASSSLRGTEAFF	TGTGCCAGCAGCTCTCTCAGAGGGACTGAAGCTTTCTTT	few	.	TRBV11-2	TRBJ1-1
CASSLDYRFGELFF	TGTGCCAGCAGCTTGGACTACCGATTCGGGGAGCTGTTTTTT	few	.	TRBV7-2	TRBJ2-2
CATSEVGSPTDTQYF	TGTGCCACCAGTGAAGTAGGCAGCCCCACAGATACGCAGTATTTT	few	.	TRBV24-1	TRBJ2-3
CSVAGSRTDTQYF	TGCAGCGTTGCCGGGTCCCGCACAGATACGCAGTATTTT	.	.	TRBV29-1	TRBJ2-3
CASSQESGVAGTSGEQFF	TGCGCCAGCAGCCAAGAAAGCGGAGTAGCGGGGACCTCGGGGGAGCAGTTCTTC	.	TRBD2	TRBV4-3	TRBJ2-1